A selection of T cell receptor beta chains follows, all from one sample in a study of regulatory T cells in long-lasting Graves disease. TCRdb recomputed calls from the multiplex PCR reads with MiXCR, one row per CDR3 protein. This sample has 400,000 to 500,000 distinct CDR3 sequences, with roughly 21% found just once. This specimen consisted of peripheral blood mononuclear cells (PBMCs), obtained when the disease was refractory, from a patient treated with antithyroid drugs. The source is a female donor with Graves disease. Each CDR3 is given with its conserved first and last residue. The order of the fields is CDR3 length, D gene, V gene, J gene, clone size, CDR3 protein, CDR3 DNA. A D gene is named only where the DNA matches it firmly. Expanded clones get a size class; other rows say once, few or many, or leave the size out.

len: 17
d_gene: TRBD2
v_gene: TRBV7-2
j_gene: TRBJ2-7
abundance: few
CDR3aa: CASSRGLAGRRVYEQYF
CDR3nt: TGTGCCAGCAGCCGGGGACTAGCGGGCCGCCGAGTCTACGAGCAGTACTTC

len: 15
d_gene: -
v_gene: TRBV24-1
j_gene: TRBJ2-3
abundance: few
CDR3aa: CATSDLLRDRDTQYF
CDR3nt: TGTGCCACCAGTGATTTGCTCAGAGACCGCGATACGCAGTATTTT

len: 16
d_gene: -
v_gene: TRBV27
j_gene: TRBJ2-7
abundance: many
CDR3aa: CASSLVGKGQGDEQYF
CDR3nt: TGTGCCAGCAGTTTGGTGGGGAAGGGGCAGGGAGACGAGCAGTACTTC

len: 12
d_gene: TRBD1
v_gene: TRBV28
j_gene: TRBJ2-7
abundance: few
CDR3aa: CASSIPGQGVSF
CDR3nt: TGTGCCAGCAGTATACCGGGACAGGGGGTGAGCTTC

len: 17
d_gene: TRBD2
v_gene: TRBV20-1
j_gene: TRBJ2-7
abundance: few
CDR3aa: CSAAGLAGGNILYEQYF
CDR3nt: TGCAGTGCTGCGGGACTAGCGGGGGGAAACATTCTCTACGAGCAGTACTTC

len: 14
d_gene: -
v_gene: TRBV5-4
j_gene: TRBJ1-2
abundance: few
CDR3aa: CASSPAGANYGYTF
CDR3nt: TGTGCCAGCAGTCCCGCAGGTGCGAACTATGGCTACACCTTC

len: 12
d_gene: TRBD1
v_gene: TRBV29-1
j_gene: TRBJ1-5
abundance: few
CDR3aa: CSVRQGDQPQHF
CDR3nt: TGCAGCGTTCGACAGGGAGATCAGCCCCAGCATTTT

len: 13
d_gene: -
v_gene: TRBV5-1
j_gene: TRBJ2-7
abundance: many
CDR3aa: CATRTREGYEQYF
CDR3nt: TGCGCCACCAGGACCCGGGAAGGCTACGAGCAGTACTTC

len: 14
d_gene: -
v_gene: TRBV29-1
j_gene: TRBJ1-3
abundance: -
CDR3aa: CSIIGGLSGNTIYF
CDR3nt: TGCAGCATTATCGGGGGCCTCTCTGGAAACACCATATATTTT

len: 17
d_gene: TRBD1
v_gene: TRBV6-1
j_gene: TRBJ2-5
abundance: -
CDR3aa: CASNTALGQGIPETQYF
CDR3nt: TGTGCCAGCAACACGGCCTTGGGACAGGGGATTCCGGAGACCCAGTACTTC

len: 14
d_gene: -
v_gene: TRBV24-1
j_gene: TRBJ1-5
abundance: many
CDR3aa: CATSDPQGNQPQHF
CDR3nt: TGTGCCACCAGTGATCCACAGGGTAATCAGCCCCAGCATTTT

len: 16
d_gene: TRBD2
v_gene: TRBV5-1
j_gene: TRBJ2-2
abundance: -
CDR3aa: CASSPPGLSNTGELFF
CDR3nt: TGCGCCAGCTCCCCGCCGGGACTATCGAACACCGGGGAGCTGTTTTTT

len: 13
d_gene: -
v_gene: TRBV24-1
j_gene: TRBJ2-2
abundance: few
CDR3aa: CATSVGVTGELFF
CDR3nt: TGTGCCACCAGTGTTGGTGTAACCGGGGAGCTGTTTTTT

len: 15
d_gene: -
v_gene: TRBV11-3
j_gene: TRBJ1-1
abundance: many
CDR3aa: CASSFSGGGNTEAFF
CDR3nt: TGTGCCAGCAGCTTTTCGGGCGGGGGCAACACTGAAGCTTTCTTT

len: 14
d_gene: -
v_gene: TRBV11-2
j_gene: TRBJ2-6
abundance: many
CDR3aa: CASREGSGANVLTF
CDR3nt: TGTGCCAGCAGGGAGGGGTCTGGGGCCAACGTCCTGACTTTC